A selection of T cell receptor beta chains follows, all from one sample in a study of T cell repertoires in cytomegalovirus infection. One entry per CDR3 protein, called by TCRdb with MiXCR from the reads. The repertoire holds approximately 400,000 distinct CDR3 sequences, with approximately 32% as singletons. The sample comprised PBMCs. All receptors come from a human donor in good health (CMV status not recorded). Some clones in this sample may be carry-over from other donors' samples. The CDR3 runs from the conserved cysteine through the conserved F or W. A D gene is named only where the DNA matches it firmly. Part of the rows lack a size; the others show once, few, many or a class for expanded clones.

V	size	D	J	DNA	CDR3
TRBV4-3	many	.	TRBJ1-2	TGCGCCAGCAGCCAAGATAATGGGGCAGCATATGGCTACACCTTC	CASSQDNGAAYGYTF
TRBV19	.	.	TRBJ1-5	TGTGCCAGTAGTACACAGACAGGCAATCAGCCCCAGCATTTT	CASSTQTGNQPQHF
TRBV12-3/TRBV12-4	.	TRBD1	TRBJ2-7	TGTGCCACCTGGGTGACAGGGGACAACGAGCAGTACTTC	CATWVTGDNEQYF
TRBV6-1	few	.	TRBJ1-5	TGTGCCAGCAGTGAATTCCAGTTCAGTCAGCCCCAGCATTTT	CASSEFQFSQPQHF
TRBV24-1	many	.	TRBJ2-1	TGTGCCACCAGTGATGAGACCTTCGGGTACAATGAGCAGTTCTTC	CATSDETFGYNEQFF
TRBV4-2	once	.	TRBJ2-5	TGTGCCAGCAGCCAAGATTCCCGAGAAGAGACCCAGTACTTC	CASSQDSREETQYF
TRBV20-1	.	.	TRBJ1-6	TGCAGTGCCAACCCCCCGGGTATCCCCCTCCACTTT	CSANPPGIPLHF
TRBV6-6	few	TRBD2	TRBJ2-3	TGTGCCAGCAGTTCCCTACTAGCGGGGGGGAAAGATACGCAGTATTTT	CASSSLLAGGKDTQYF
TRBV29-1	few	TRBD1	TRBJ2-1	TGCAGCGTTCGACAGGGAAGTTACAATGAGCAGTTCTTC	CSVRQGSYNEQFF
TRBV9	.	.	TRBJ2-7	TGTGCCAGCGGACCCGTGGAAGGGAGCGTCCACGAGCAGTACTTC	CASGPVEGSVHEQYF
TRBV6-5	.	.	TRBJ1-6	TGTGCCAGCAGTCGACGAGGGGATTCCCCCGATTCACCCCTCCACTTT	CASSRRGDSPDSPLHF
TRBV12-3/TRBV12-4	few	.	TRBJ1-2	TGTGCCAGCAGTCCCGGGGCGGGTCCCAGCGGCTACACCTTC	CASSPGAGPSGYTF
TRBV19	.	TRBD1	TRBJ1-1	TGTGCCAGTAGTGGTCAAACAGGGGGCCACACTGAAGCTTTCTTT	CASSGQTGGHTEAFF
TRBV6-5	.	.	TRBJ1-6	TGTGCCAGCACCTTGACAGATAATTCACCCCTCCACTTT	CASTLTDNSPLHF
TRBV7-2	.	TRBD1	TRBJ2-1	TGTGCCAGCAGCTGGGGGGGGACAGGGGGCGCGTACAATGAGCAGTTCTTC	CASSWGGTGGAYNEQFF
TRBV11-1	.	.	TRBJ2-3	TGTGCCAGAAGCCACGGGACTCACGGCACAGATACGCAGTATTTT	CARSHGTHGTDTQYF
TRBV19	once	TRBD1	TRBJ1-5	TGTGCCACCGGGGACAGCCCTAATCAGCCCCAGCATTTT	CATGDSPNQPQHF
TRBV7-4	once	.	TRBJ2-3	TGTGCCAGCAGCTTAAAGTTAGGCACCACAGATACGCAGTATTTT	CASSLKLGTTDTQYF
TRBV7-9	many	TRBD1	TRBJ1-6	TGTGCCAGCAGCTTAGGGACAGGGGAACCAAATAATTCACCCCTCCACTTT	CASSLGTGEPNNSPLHF
TRBV7-6	few	.	TRBJ1-1	TGTGCCAGCACCCCCCCCTGGGACATCTCGATGGACACTGAAGCTTTCTTT	CASTPPWDISMDTEAFF
TRBV4-1	many	TRBD1	TRBJ1-1	TGCGCCAGCAGTCACGACAGGGGGCCAAGTCGAGAAGCTTTCTTT	CASSHDRGPSREAFF
TRBV11-3	few	.	TRBJ2-3	TGTGCCAGCAGCTTTATCTCCTCAGATACGCAGTATTTT	CASSFISSDTQYF
TRBV28	.	TRBD1	TRBJ2-7	TGTGCCAGCAGTGGCTTTGGATTCGCCTCGACAGGGGACACCTCCTACGAGCAGTACTTC	CASSGFGFASTGDTSYEQYF
TRBV7-2	many	.	TRBJ1-3	TGTGCCAGCAGCTCGACAGGTACCTCTGGAAACACCATATATTTT	CASSSTGTSGNTIYF
TRBV28	.	.	TRBJ1-5	TGTGCCAGCAGTTTAGTTCGGGGGCTTAGCAATCAGCCCCAGCATTTT	CASSLVRGLSNQPQHF
TRBV6-1	.	TRBD1	TRBJ1-5	TGTGCCAGCAGTCAACGTGGGACAGGAACTAATCAGCCCCAGCATTTT	CASSQRGTGTNQPQHF
TRBV29-1	few	.	TRBJ2-1	TGCAGCGCCAAGCCTTCCGGAGGGGGGGAGCAGTTCTTC	CSAKPSGGGEQFF
TRBV20-1	.	TRBD2	TRBJ2-2	TGCAGTGCTTCCCAGCTAGCGGGGGGACCTCGAATTGGGGAGCTGTTTTTT	CSASQLAGGPRIGELFF
TRBV18	.	.	TRBJ2-3	TGTGCCAGCTCACCTTTGTCCGCAGGCCAGAGCACAGATACGCAGTATTTT	CASSPLSAGQSTDTQYF
TRBV20-1	few	TRBD2	TRBJ2-7	TGCAGTGCCGGTGATCCGGGACTAGCGGGGGAGTCCTACGAGCAGTACTTC	CSAGDPGLAGESYEQYF
TRBV7-2	.	.	TRBJ1-1	TGTGCCAGCAGCTTAGGTTGGGTAGACAACACTGAAGCTTTCTTT	CASSLGWVDNTEAFF
TRBV7-9	many	TRBD1	TRBJ2-3	TGTGCCAGCGTGAGGACAGGGACCACAGATACGCAGTATTTT	CASVRTGTTDTQYF
TRBV6-2/TRBV6-3	.	.	TRBJ2-3	TGTGCCAGCAGCAAGCTAGCAATTGGTATAGATACGCAGTATTTT	CASSKLAIGIDTQYF
TRBV7-8	few	TRBD1	TRBJ2-1	TGTGCCAGCAGCTCCCAGCCGGGACAGGGAGGCCGTGAGCAGTTCTTC	CASSSQPGQGGREQFF
TRBV19	.	TRBD1	TRBJ1-1	TGTGCCATTAGTAAGACAGGGATTGGGACTGAAGCTTTCTTT	CAISKTGIGTEAFF
TRBV6-6	.	.	TRBJ2-7	TGTGCCAGCAGTTACAGCAGGGCAGCAACCTACGAGCAGTACTTC	CASSYSRAATYEQYF
TRBV7-2	many	TRBD1	TRBJ2-7	TGTGCCAGCAGCCCCGACAGGGTAGGGAACGAGCAGTACTTC	CASSPDRVGNEQYF
TRBV19	.	TRBD1	TRBJ1-1	TGTGCCAGTAGTATATGGGGGACAGTGAACACTGAAGCTTTCTTT	CASSIWGTVNTEAFF
TRBV12-3/TRBV12-4	once	TRBD1	TRBJ2-6	TGTGCCAGCGGTATGGGACAGGGGGCGGCCCCTGGGGCCAACGTCCTGACTTTC	CASGMGQGAAPGANVLTF
TRBV3-1	.	.	TRBJ1-6	TGTGCCAGCAGCCAAGAGAAGAGTTATAATTCACCCCTCCACTTT	CASSQEKSYNSPLHF
TRBV9	.	.	TRBJ1-6	TGTGCCAGCAGCGTAGAAGGGGATTATAATTCACCCCTCCACTTT	CASSVEGDYNSPLHF
TRBV7-6	many	TRBD2	TRBJ2-1	TGTGCCAGCAGCTCAGGACTAGCGGGACTCTACAATGAGCAGTTCTTC	CASSSGLAGLYNEQFF
TRBV7-8	many	.	TRBJ1-5	TGTGCCAGCAGCTTAGCGGACCTGGCACGTAGCAATCAGCCCCAGCATTTT	CASSLADLARSNQPQHF
TRBV7-2	many	.	TRBJ2-7	TGTGCCAGCAGCCCTCCCCGGGCGGGGGCTACCTACGAGCAGTACTTC	CASSPPRAGATYEQYF
TRBV4-2	few	TRBD2	TRBJ2-3	TGTGCCAGCAGCCAACTAGCGGGGGGGCCAGATACGCAGTATTTT	CASSQLAGGPDTQYF
TRBV20-1	.	.	TRBJ2-5	TGCAGTGCTAGGCCCCGGACAGAAGAGACCCAGTACTTC	CSARPRTEETQYF
TRBV11-2	.	.	TRBJ2-2	TGTGCCAGCAGCCAGACCAACACCGGGGAGCTGTTTTTT	CASSQTNTGELFF
TRBV5-8	.	TRBD1	TRBJ1-1	TGTGCCAGCAGCAATGACAGGGGGCGATTCACTGAAGCTTTCTTT	CASSNDRGRFTEAFF
TRBV6-1	.	.	TRBJ2-7	TGTGCCAGCAGGGCTTTTCGCGGCGAGCAGTACTTC	CASRAFRGEQYF
TRBV11-1	many	.	TRBJ2-7	TGTGCCAGCAGCTTTATGCAGGCCTCCTACGAGCAGTACTTC	CASSFMQASYEQYF
TRBV6-2/TRBV6-3	many	.	TRBJ1-5	TGTGCCAGCAGTTACTCCGAGGGCTCTCAGCCCCAGCATTTT	CASSYSEGSQPQHF
TRBV19	.	.	TRBJ1-6	TGTGCCAGTAGCCGTACAGGGAGAGTAAAGGATAATTCACCCCTCCACTTT	CASSRTGRVKDNSPLHF
TRBV12-3/TRBV12-4	few	.	TRBJ1-6	TGTGCCAGTAAAGGACAGAATAATTCACCCCTCCACTTT	CASKGQNNSPLHF